This TCR beta chain was captured by sequencing in a study of early T cells in non-severe SARS-CoV-2 infection (dated by TCRdb to 2020 to 2023). With respect to the entire study: Because TCR sequencing relied on bulk RNA taken from unsorted whole blood, pairing of alpha and beta chains was not possible. The study at large found these results: VDJdb matching was skewed toward anti-spike CD8 responses, so virus-specific expansions were likely underestimated and private and CD4 specificities were missed.

This clonotype has at least ten counts. This clone's antigen is unknown. No base qualities exist here, and no much larger clone lies one base off it. Libraries were made using 5' RACE. Sequencing was carried out with a NextSeq 500. The TCR library protocol attached unique molecular identifiers to individual cDNA molecules to correct for sequencing error and PCR bias. Both TCR alpha and beta chains were sequenced, and tight co-correlation was observed between alpha and beta sequence abundances in each sample. The paper's data handling went like this. Decombinator V4 was used to perform V gene, J gene and CDR3 annotation of TCR sequences. TCRs were defined as expanded if a significant change between any two time points was detected under a Poisson model with p below 0.0001. TCR abundances were normalised to the total number of TCRs sequenced per sample and expressed as counts per million. TRAV1-2 paired with TRAJ12, TRAJ20 or TRAJ33 defined MAIT TCRs, while TRAV10 paired with TRAJ18 defined iNKT TCRs. VDJdb, accessed 1 November 2021, was searched for CMV, EBV and SARS-CoV-2 annotated TCRs, excluding TCRs annotated for multiple antigens. TCRdb passed the public sequencing reads through fastp at Q25 and MiXCR, retaining productive beta sequences. Rows with a matching CDR3 protein are joined into one entry that keeps the most common DNA and genes. The V and J calls come from TCRdb's annotation, not from the publication. The sample table shows approximately 71,000 distinct CDR3 sequences, and 9% to 15% are seen once. The top ten hold about 1.7% of the sample.

The study was a case-control design nested within a healthcare worker cohort in London, UK, with weekly nasopharyngeal swab PCR tests and blood sampling. Healthcare workers were recruited during the week of the UK lockdown, between 23 and 31 March 2020, and followed weekly for up to about 16 weeks. The CDR3 runs 14 amino acids, cysteine and phenylalanine included. Here the CDR3 DNA is all that survives: 42 bases in frame from base 1. CDR1 SGHTA and CDR2 FQGNSA are derived from the germline V gene. At the junction V is shortened by 5 bases and J by 1 base, with 11 bases in between. Recombination connected TRBV7-2 to TRBJ2-5; the D element might be TRBD1 or TRBD2, as each aligns at 5 bases. Sequencing input: whole blood. This sequence originates from an adult who was a healthcare worker with PCR-confirmed SARS-CoV-2 infection or an uninfected control (not recorded which). The CDR3 amino acid sequence is: CASSTPGPQETQYF. The sequenced DNA is TGTGCCAGCAGCACACCGGGACCCCAAGAGACCCAGTACTTC. The reference TRBV7-2 and TRBJ2-5 proteins fill in what lies around the CDR3, so the full variable domain reads GAGVSQSPSNKVTEKGKDVELRCDPISGHTALYWYRQSLGQGLEFLIYFQGNSAPDKSGLPSDRFSAERTGGSVSTLTIQRTQQEDSAVYLCASSTPGPQETQYFGPGTRLLVL.